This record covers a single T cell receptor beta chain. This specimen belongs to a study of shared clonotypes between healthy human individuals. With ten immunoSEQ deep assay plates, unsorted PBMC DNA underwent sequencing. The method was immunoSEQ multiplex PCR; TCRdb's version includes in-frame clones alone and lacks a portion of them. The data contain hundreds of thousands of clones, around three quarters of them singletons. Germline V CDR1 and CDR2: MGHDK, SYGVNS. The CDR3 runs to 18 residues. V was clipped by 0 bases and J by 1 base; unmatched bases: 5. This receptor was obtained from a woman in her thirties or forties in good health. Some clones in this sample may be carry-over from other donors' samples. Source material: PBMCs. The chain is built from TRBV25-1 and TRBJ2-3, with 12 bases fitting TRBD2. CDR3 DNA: TGTGCCAGCAGTGAATACACCGGGACTAGCGGGCGCACAGATACGCAGTATTTT. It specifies CASSEYTGTSGRTDTQYF.